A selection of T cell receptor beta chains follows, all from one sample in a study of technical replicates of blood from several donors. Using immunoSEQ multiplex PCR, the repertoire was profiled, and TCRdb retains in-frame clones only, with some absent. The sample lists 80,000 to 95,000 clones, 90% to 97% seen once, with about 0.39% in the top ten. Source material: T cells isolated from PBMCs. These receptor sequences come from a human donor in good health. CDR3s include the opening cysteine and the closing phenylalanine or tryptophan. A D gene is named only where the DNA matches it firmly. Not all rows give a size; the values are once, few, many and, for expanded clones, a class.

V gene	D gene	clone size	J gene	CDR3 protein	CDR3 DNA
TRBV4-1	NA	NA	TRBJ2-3	CASSQEVEPRYF	TGCGCCAGCAGCCAAGAGGTAGAACCTCGGTATTTT
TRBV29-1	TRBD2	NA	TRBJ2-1	CSVGLAGDPYNEQFF	TGCAGCGTTGGGCTAGCGGGAGACCCCTACAATGAGCAGTTCTTC
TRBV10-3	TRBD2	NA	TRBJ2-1	CAISDSTGGGEQFF	TGTGCCATCAGTGATTCGACGGGAGGGGGTGAGCAGTTCTTC
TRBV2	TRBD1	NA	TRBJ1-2	CASPGGNYGYTF	TGTGCCAGCCCAGGGGGGAACTATGGCTACACCTTC
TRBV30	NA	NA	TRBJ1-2	CAWSVLLTGNYGYTF	TGTGCCTGGAGTGTCCTCCTAACAGGGAACTATGGCTACACCTTC
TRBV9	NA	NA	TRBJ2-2	CASSVAREGIYTGELFF	TGTGCCAGCAGCGTAGCTAGAGAAGGCATCTACACCGGGGAGCTGTTTTTT
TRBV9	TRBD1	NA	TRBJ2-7	CASSIPRDSPLYEQYF	TGTGCCAGCAGTATCCCCCGGGACAGTCCACTCTACGAGCAGTACTTC
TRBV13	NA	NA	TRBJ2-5	CASSPGRAGSETQYF	TGTGCCAGCAGCCCGGGGCGTGCGGGATCAGAGACCCAGTACTTC
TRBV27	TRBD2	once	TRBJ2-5	CASSSRGDLETQYF	TGTGCCAGCAGTTCCCGGGGGGACCTAGAGACCCAGTACTTC
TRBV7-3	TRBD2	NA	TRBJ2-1	CASSLTRAHRGLAAGDYNEQFF	TGTGCCAGCAGCTTAACTAGAGCCCACCGGGGACTAGCAGCAGGGGACTACAATGAGCAGTTCTTC
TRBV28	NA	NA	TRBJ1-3	CASSFQGSGNTIYF	TGTGCCAGCAGTTTCCAGGGTTCTGGAAACACCATATATTTT
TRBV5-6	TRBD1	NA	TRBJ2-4	CASSPGTGVVNIQYF	TGTGCCAGCAGCCCCGGGACAGGGGTTGTAAACATTCAGTACTTC
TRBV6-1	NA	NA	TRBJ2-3	CASSGHSGASTDTQYF	TGTGCCAGCAGTGGACATAGCGGCGCTAGCACAGATACGCAGTATTTT
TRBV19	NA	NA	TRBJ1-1	CASSIEGDNMNTEAFF	TGTGCCAGTAGTATAGAAGGGGACAACATGAACACTGAAGCTTTCTTT
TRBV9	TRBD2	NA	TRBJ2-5	CASSVGLAQETQYF	TGTGCCAGCAGCGTAGGACTAGCGCAAGAGACCCAGTACTTC
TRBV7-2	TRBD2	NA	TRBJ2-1	CASSLTRAGGKNEQFF	TGTGCCAGCAGCTTAACTAGAGCGGGAGGGAAAAATGAGCAGTTCTTC
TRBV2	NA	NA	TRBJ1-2	CASSDLGYGYTF	TGTGCCAGCAGCGACTTGGGCTATGGCTACACCTTC
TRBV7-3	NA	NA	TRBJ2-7	CASSAVGAGREQYF	TGTGCCAGCAGCGCCGTGGGCGCGGGGAGGGAGCAGTACTTC
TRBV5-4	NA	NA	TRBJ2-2	CASSNGHNTGELFF	TGTGCCAGCAGCAACGGACATAACACCGGGGAGCTGTTTTTT
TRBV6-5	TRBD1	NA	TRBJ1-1	CASSRPQGAKSAFF	TGTGCCAGCAGTAGGCCCCAGGGGGCGAAGTCAGCTTTCTTT
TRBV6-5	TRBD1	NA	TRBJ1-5	CASRTDRARQPQHF	TGTGCCAGCAGGACGGACAGGGCGCGTCAGCCCCAGCATTTT
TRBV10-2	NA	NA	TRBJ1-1	CASVGGIVAFF	TGCGCCAGCGTAGGAGGGATCGTAGCTTTCTTT
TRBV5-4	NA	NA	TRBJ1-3	CASSLSWESGNTIYF	TGTGCCAGCAGCTTGAGTTGGGAGTCTGGAAACACCATATATTTT
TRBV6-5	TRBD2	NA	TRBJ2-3	CASSRSGRWADTQYF	TGTGCCAGCAGTAGAAGCGGGAGATGGGCAGATACGCAGTATTTT
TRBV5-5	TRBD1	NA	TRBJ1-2	CASSLNRGHYGYTF	TGTGCCAGCAGCTTGAACAGGGGCCACTATGGCTACACCTTC
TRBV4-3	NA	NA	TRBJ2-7	CASSQDSETLYEQYF	TGCGCCAGCAGCCAAGATTCAGAGACACTGTACGAGCAGTACTTC
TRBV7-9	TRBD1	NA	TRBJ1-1	CASSWTGGDTEAFF	TGTGCCAGCAGCTGGACAGGAGGGGACACTGAAGCTTTCTTT
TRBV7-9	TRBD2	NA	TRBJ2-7	CASSSLAGNYEQYF	TGTGCCAGCAGCTCACTAGCGGGTAACTACGAGCAGTACTTC
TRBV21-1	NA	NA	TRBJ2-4	CASSDDSVAKNIQYF	TGTGCCAGCAGCGACGATAGCGTTGCCAAAAACATTCAGTACTTC
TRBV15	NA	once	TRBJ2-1	CATSRPSRGNEQFF	TGTGCCACCAGCAGGCCGTCTAGGGGCAATGAGCAGTTCTTC
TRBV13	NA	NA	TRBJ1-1	CASSLLNTEAFF	TGTGCCAGCAGCTTACTCAACACTGAAGCTTTCTTT
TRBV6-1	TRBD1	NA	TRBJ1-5	CASSLRDRINQPQHF	TGTGCCAGCAGTCTAAGGGACAGAATCAATCAGCCCCAGCATTTT
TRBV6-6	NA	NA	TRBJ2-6	CASSYYEHSGANVLTF	TGTGCCAGCAGTTATTATGAACACTCTGGGGCCAACGTCCTGACTTTC
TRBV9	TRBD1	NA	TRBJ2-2	CASSLNRGEITGELFF	TGTGCCAGCAGCCTTAACAGGGGGGAAATCACCGGGGAGCTGTTTTTT
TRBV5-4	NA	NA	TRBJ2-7	CASSFEEEQYF	TGTGCCAGCAGCTTTGAGGAGGAGCAGTACTTC
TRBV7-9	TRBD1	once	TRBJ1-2	CASSLGTGGYGYTF	TGTGCCAGCAGCTTAGGAACAGGGGGATATGGCTACACCTTC
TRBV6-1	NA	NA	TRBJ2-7	CASTPSGTNYEQYF	TGTGCCAGCACTCCCTCCGGGACAAACTACGAGCAGTACTTC
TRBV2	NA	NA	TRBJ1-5	CASSAWEAPNQPQHF	TGTGCCAGCAGTGCTTGGGAGGCCCCCAATCAGCCCCAGCATTTT
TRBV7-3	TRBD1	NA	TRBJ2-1	CASSFSTGEQFF	TGTGCCAGCAGCTTCTCGACAGGGGAGCAGTTCTTC
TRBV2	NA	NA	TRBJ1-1	CASSERGVNTEAFF	TGTGCCAGCAGTGAGCGGGGGGTGAACACTGAAGCTTTCTTT
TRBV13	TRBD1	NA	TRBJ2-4	CASSSLTGGKDIQYF	TGTGCCAGCAGCTCATTAACAGGGGGCAAGGACATTCAGTACTTC
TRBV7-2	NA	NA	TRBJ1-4	CASSLGFRSNEKLFF	TGTGCCAGCAGCTTAGGTTTCAGATCTAATGAAAAACTGTTTTTT
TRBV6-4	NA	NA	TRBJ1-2	CASSPTPPGSYGYTF	TGTGCCAGTAGTCCCACCCCGCCAGGCAGCTATGGCTACACCTTC
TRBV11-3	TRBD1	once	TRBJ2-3	CASSEGQGTDTQYF	TGTGCCAGCAGCGAAGGACAGGGCACAGATACGCAGTATTTT
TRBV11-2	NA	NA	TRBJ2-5	CASSSSLDQETQYF	TGTGCCAGCAGCTCAAGCCTTGACCAAGAGACCCAGTACTTC
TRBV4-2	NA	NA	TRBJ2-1	CASSQDLAGTIYNEQFF	TGTGCCAGCAGCCAAGATCTGGCGGGAACTATCTACAATGAGCAGTTCTTC
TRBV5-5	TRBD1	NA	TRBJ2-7	CASSLLLDRVGEQYF	TGTGCCAGCAGCTTGTTACTCGACAGGGTCGGCGAGCAGTACTTC
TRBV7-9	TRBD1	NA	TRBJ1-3	CASRSTGQNPGNTIYF	TGTGCCAGCAGATCAACGGGACAGAATCCTGGAAACACCATATATTTT
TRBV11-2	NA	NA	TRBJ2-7	CASLNRAPFEQYF	TGTGCCAGCCTGAACAGGGCCCCATTCGAGCAGTACTTC
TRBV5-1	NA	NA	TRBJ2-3	CASSLSPASYTDTQYF	TGCGCCAGCAGCTTGTCTCCCGCTAGCTACACAGATACGCAGTATTTT
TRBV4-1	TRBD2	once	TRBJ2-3	CASSQLAGLGTQYF	TGCGCCAGCAGCCAACTAGCGGGGTTGGGTACGCAGTATTTT
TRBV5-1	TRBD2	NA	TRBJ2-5	CASSLVSGEQETQYF	TGCGCCAGCAGCTTGGTTAGCGGGGAGCAAGAGACCCAGTACTTC
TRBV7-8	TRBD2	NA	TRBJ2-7	CAQEPLAGSSEQYF	TGTGCCCAGGAACCTTTAGCGGGATCCAGCGAGCAGTACTTC
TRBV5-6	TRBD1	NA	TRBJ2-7	CASSLDRGTYEQYF	TGTGCCAGCAGCTTGGACAGGGGAACGTACGAGCAGTACTTC
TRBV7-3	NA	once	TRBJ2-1	CASSLEAGNLHEQFF	TGTGCCAGCAGCTTAGAGGCGGGAAACCTGCATGAGCAGTTCTTC
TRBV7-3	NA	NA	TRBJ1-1	CASSSDSLQNTEAFF	TGTGCCAGCAGCTCGGACAGTTTACAGAACACTGAAGCTTTCTTT
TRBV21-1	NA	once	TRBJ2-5	CASSNRLELETQYF	TGTGCCAGCAGCAATAGACTAGAGTTGGAGACCCAGTACTTC
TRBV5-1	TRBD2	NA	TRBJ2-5	CASSLAGAGETQYF	TGCGCCAGCAGTCTAGCGGGAGCGGGAGAGACCCAGTACTTC
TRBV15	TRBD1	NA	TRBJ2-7	CATSRHASGTGDEQYF	TGTGCCACCAGCAGACATGCTTCCGGGACAGGGGACGAGCAGTACTTC